These 24 T cell receptor beta chains share one sample of origin, sequenced in a study of shared clonotypes between healthy human individuals. The repertoire was sequenced with immunoSEQ multiplex PCR; TCRdb's copy has only in-frame clones and lacks some. The sample consists of around 2,000,000 clones, about 95% of them appearing once. Sequencing was carried out using naive CD4+ T cells sorted from blood. The sample's subset: CD45RA+ positively selected. Receptors originate from a man between 18 and 29 years old in good health.

This clone has a handful of counts. The gene calls are TRBV18 and TRBJ1-1, with 7 bases matching TRBD1. The CDR3 has 14 amino acids. J gave up 1 base and V 3 bases, and 2 bases lay outside the gene matches. CDR1 and CDR2 from the germline V gene are KGHSH and LQKENI. The CDR3 is CASSPTGWNTEAFF. As DNA, the CDR3 is TGTGCCAGCTCACCGACAGGGTGGAACACTGAAGCTTTCTTT.

This chain joins TRBV29-1 and TRBJ2-4; D is unresolved. There are 12 residues in the CDR3. Germline V gene data show CDR1 as SQVTM and CDR2 as ANQGSEA. The germline V and J ends were trimmed by 3 bases and 4 bases, with 7 bases remaining between them. The CDR3 spells CSVDEGKNIQYF. CDR3 DNA sequence: TGCAGCGTTGATGAAGGGAAAAACATTCAGTACTTC.

The J gene is TRBJ1-2, the V gene TRBV2, with TRBD1 as a possible D gene (6 bases). Germline lookup yields CDR1 SNHLY and CDR2 FYNNEI. The CDR3 contains 15 residues. V lost 6 bases and J lost 7, with 21 bases in between. CDR3 in DNA: TGTGCCAGCAGAAAGGACCTACCCCCACAGGGTGGCTACACCTTC. Translation: CASRKDLPPQGGYTF. The full variable domain, with the rest looked up from reference TRBV2 and TRBJ1-2, is EPEVTQTPSHQVTQMGQEVILRCVPISNHLYFYWYRQILGQKVEFLVSFYNNEISEKSEIFDDQFSVERPDGSNFTLKIRSTKLEDSAMYFCASRKDLPPQGGYTFGSGTRLTVV.

The chain has TRBV19 and TRBJ1-2; 7 bases line up with TRBD1. The CDR3 has 15 residues. The V gene's germline CDR1 is LNHDA and CDR2 SQIVND (reference sequence). J gave up 2 bases and V 3 bases, and 6 bases lay outside the gene matches. The CDR3 here is CASSIVGGGNYGYTF. CDR3 coding DNA: TGTGCCAGTAGTATTGTAGGGGGCGGCAACTATGGCTACACCTTC.

This clone was found once. The chain joins TRBV11-2 to TRBJ2-5; unclear D gene. Per the germline V gene, CDR1 is SGHAT and CDR2 is FQNNGV. The length of the CDR3 is 16 residues. V gave up 5 bases and J gave up 1 base, with 17 bases separating them. CDR3 sequence (DNA): TGTGCCAGCAGCCCCACCGGCAGGCCTGGCCAAGAGACCCAGTACTTC. Translating it yields CASSPTGRPGQETQYF.

The genes are TRBV7-8 and TRBJ2-3, with D unclear. Trimming shortened V by 4 bases and J by 3 bases, and 14 bases separated the two germline ends. Germline V CDR1 and CDR2: SGHVS, FQNEAQ. The CDR3 runs to 15 residues. The CDR3 region has the DNA TGTGCCAGCAGCTCCCACCCTCGATCAACAGATACGCAGTATTTT. Protein: CASSSHPRSTDTQYF.

This chain links TRBV6-5 with TRBJ1-2; 7 nucleotides agree with TRBD1. The CDR3 consists of 14 residues. CDR1 MNHEY and CDR2 SVGAGI come from the germline V gene. Trimming cost V 7 bases and J 2 bases; bases outside gene matches: 7. The CDR3 DNA sequence: TGTGCCAGCACCCCCGGGACAGTAAACTATGGCTACACCTTC. Translating it yields CASTPGTVNYGYTF.

V usage is TRBV6-6 and J usage is TRBJ2-7, with D perhaps being TRBD1 or TRBD2 (5 bases each). Trimming removed 7 bases from V and 1 base from J, with 20 bases in between. In germline, CDR1 is MNHNY, CDR2 SVGAGI (reference sequence). The CDR3 runs 16 residues. The CDR3 is CASTLMGVSTSYEQYF. The CDR3 DNA follows: TGTGCCAGCACCCTAATGGGGGTTTCTACTTCCTACGAGCAGTACTTC.

The chain joins TRBV6-5 to TRBJ2-1; perhaps D is TRBD1 or TRBD2 (7 bases each). CDR1 is MNHEY and CDR2 is SVGAGI in the germline V gene. The CDR3 sequence is 15 residues long. V was shortened by 2 bases and J by 9 bases, with 17 bases between the two germline ends. The CDR3 spells CASSYDWEGAGEQFF. CDR3 DNA: TGTGCCAGCAGTTACGATTGGGAGGGGGCTGGTGAGCAGTTCTTC.

As DNA, the CDR3 is TGTGCCAGCAGCCAAGAATTAGCGGGAGTGCGTACAGATACGCAGTATTTT. It codes for CASSQELAGVRTDTQYF. The rearrangement links TRBV4-2 to TRBJ2-3; TRBD2 matches 9 bases. The germline CDR1 and CDR2 sequences are LGHNA and YNFKEQ. This CDR3 region has 17 residues. V lost 0 bases to trimming and J lost 3 bases; unmatched junction nucleotides: 7.

About this clone itself: This same CDR3 is encoded by further DNA sequences in the sample. The DNA of the CDR3 is TGTGCCAGCAGCTTAGACAGGGTAAATCAGCCCCAGCATTTT. It is translated as CASSLDRVNQPQHF. The V and J genes are TRBV7-2 and TRBJ1-5; D might be TRBD1 (6 bases). The germline V and J ends were trimmed by 1 base and 4 bases, with 8 bases remaining between them. Germline values: CDR1 SGHTA, CDR2 FQGNSA. This CDR3 spans 14 amino acids.

The chain uses TRBV29-1 and TRBJ1-1, with 7 bases identical to TRBD1. V trimming: 5 bases; J trimming: 4 bases; junction bases outside the gene matches: 10. The CDR3 has 14 amino acids. Germline CDR1 reads SQVTM; CDR2 reads ANQGSEA. DNA of the CDR3: TGCAGCGTTTCTGACCAGGGGGTTTCCACTGAAGCTTTCTTT. Translating gives CSVSDQGVSTEAFF.

The rearrangement uses TRBV28 and TRBJ2-1, with D unresolved. CDR1 is MDHEN, CDR2 SYDVKM, per germline. Trimming stripped 5 bases from V and 10 bases from J, with 15 bases between. This CDR3 has 13 amino acids. CDR3 loop: CASSPPKGLEQFF. The CDR3 DNA follows: TGTGCCAGCAGTCCCCCGAAGGGATTGGAGCAGTTCTTC.

The CDR3 coding sequence is TGTGCCAGCAGCTTGCCTCAGGAGTCCTATAATTCACCCCTCCACTTT. This sequence encodes CASSLPQESYNSPLHF. The chain combines TRBV7-9 with TRBJ1-6, with unresolved D. CDR1 SEHNR and CDR2 FQNEAQ come from the germline V gene (reference sequence). This CDR3 is 16 amino acids long. V lost 3 bases to trimming and J lost 1 base, with 10 bases between them.

The chain recombines TRBV30 with TRBJ2-7, with D tentatively TRBD2 (5 bases). The V end was cut by 3 bases, the J end by 3 bases, with 18 bases between. This CDR3 spans 15 amino acids. Germline values: CDR1 GTSNPN, CDR2 SVGIG (reference sequence). The chain's CDR3 is CAWSQAAVPVYEQYF. The CDR3 DNA follows: TGTGCCTGGAGCCAAGCGGCGGTACCGGTCTACGAGCAGTACTTC.

V usage is TRBV7-2 and J usage is TRBJ1-3; TRBD1 might be the D (5 bases). This CDR3 has 15 amino acids. Germline values: CDR1 SGHTA, CDR2 FQGNSA. Trimming left V 5 bases short and J 1 base short, with 12 bases between. The CDR3 sequence is CASSPGSGSGNTIYF. Written as DNA, the CDR3 is TGTGCCAGCAGCCCCGGGTCAGGGTCTGGAAACACCATATATTTT.

J is TRBJ1-6 and V is TRBV27; weak D call: TRBD1 (5 bases). V was pared by 6 bases and J by 5 bases, with 17 bases between. The CDR3 spans 16 residues. Germline V gene data show CDR1 as MNHEY and CDR2 as SMNVEV (reference sequence). This CDR3 reads CASSSGAGMNNSPLHF. DNA for the CDR3: TGTGCCAGCAGCTCCGGGGCAGGGATGAATAATTCACCCCTCCACTTT.

The chain combines TRBV30 with TRBJ1-1, with D possibly matching TRBD1 (6 bases). V was cut by 0 bases and J by 6 bases, with 14 bases left in between. This CDR3 region has 14 residues. Germline V gives CDR1 GTSNPN, CDR2 SVGIG (reference sequence). The CDR3 loop reads CAWSVKQGPAEAFF. The CDR3 region has the DNA TGTGCCTGGAGTGTAAAACAGGGACCCGCTGAAGCTTTCTTT.

The rearrangement joins TRBV28 to TRBJ2-7; 9 bases match TRBD2. CDR3 length: 16 amino acids. After removal of 7 bases from V and 1 base from J, the junction contained 11 bases not matched to a gene. Germline V gene data show CDR1 as MDHEN and CDR2 as SYDVKM. The CDR3, as DNA: TGTGCCAGCAATTCGGCTAGCGGGGTTCTATCCTACGAGCAGTACTTC. Protein sequence: CASNSASGVLSYEQYF.

Comments on this clone: This sample includes further DNA sequences coding for the same CDR3. The chain links TRBV10-3 to TRBJ2-5; D not certain. This CDR3 comprises 13 residues. V was cut by 0 bases and J by 4 bases, with 6 bases left in between. Germline loops: CDR1 ENHRY, CDR2 SYGVKD. CDR3: CAISESGRETQYF. The CDR3 coding sequence is TGTGCCATCAGTGAGTCAGGCCGAGAGACCCAGTACTTC.

The chain has TRBV5-4 and TRBJ2-5; TRBD2 matches 10 bases. CDR3 length: 16 residues. In germline, CDR1 is SGHNT, CDR2 YYREEE (reference sequence). The V gene end was trimmed by 0 bases and the J gene end by 1 base; junction bases not matched to a gene: 3. CDR3 amino acids: CASSLDASGGQETQYF. The CDR3 nucleotides read TGTGCCAGCAGCTTGGATGCTAGCGGGGGCCAAGAGACCCAGTACTTC.

The rearrangement links TRBV30 to TRBJ2-3; D is unclear. V was clipped by 0 bases and J by 3 bases, with 10 bases between them. From germline, CDR1 is GTSNPN and CDR2 SVGIG (reference sequence). The CDR3 is 14 residues long. The CDR3 DNA reads TGTGCCTGGAGTGTAAACCTCAAGACAGATACGCAGTATTTT. Protein: CAWSVNLKTDTQYF.

V usage is TRBV7-2 and J usage is TRBJ2-5; D assignment may be TRBD1 or TRBD2 (5 bases each). CDR1 is SGHTA and CDR2 is FQGNSA in the germline V gene. The CDR3 sequence is 14 residues long. V dropped 5 bases and J dropped 5 bases, with 15 bases sitting between them. The CDR3 nucleotides read TGTGCCAGCAGCCTCCACTGGGGCGGGGAGACCCAGTACTTC. Protein sequence: CASSLHWGGETQYF. The whole variable domain, remainder taken from reference TRBV7-2 and TRBJ2-5, is GAGVSQSPSNKVTEKGKDVELRCDPISGHTALYWYRQSLGQGLEFLIYFQGNSAPDKSGLPSDRFSAERTGGSVSTLTIQRTQQEDSAVYLCASSLHWGGETQYFGPGTRLLVL.

The genes are TRBV5-4 and TRBJ2-2; 8 bases match TRBD2. V shed 4 bases and J 5 bases; nucleotides not matched to a gene: 7. CDR1 SGHNT and CDR2 YYREEE come from the germline V gene (reference sequence). There are 15 residues in the CDR3. The CDR3 here is CASSPLAGGTGELFF. The CDR3 coding sequence is TGTGCCAGCAGCCCTTTGGCGGGAGGAACCGGGGAGCTGTTTTTT.